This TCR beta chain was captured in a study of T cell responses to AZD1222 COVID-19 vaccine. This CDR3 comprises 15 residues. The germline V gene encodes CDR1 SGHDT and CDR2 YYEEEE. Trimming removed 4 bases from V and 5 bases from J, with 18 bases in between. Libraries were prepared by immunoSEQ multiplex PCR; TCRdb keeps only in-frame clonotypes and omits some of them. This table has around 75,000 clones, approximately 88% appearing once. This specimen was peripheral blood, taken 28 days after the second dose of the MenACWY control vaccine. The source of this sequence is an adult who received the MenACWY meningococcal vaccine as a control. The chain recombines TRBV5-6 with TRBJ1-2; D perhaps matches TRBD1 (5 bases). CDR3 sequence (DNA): TGTGCCAGCAGCGCCGGGGCAGTGGCTGGTTATGGCTACACCTTC. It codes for CASSAGAVAGYGYTF.